The 8 T cell receptor beta chains in this list originate from one sample, sequenced in a study of T cells after yellow fever vaccination. TCRdb called the 5' RACE reads again in MiXCR, with one record for every CDR3 protein. The table has approximately 61,000 distinct CDR3 sequences, roughly 6.9% seen once. Sequenced here: CD8+ T cells sorted from PBMCs, sampled on the day of the first yellow fever vaccination. The receptors originated from a man younger than 30 who received the YFV17D yellow fever vaccine.

The table lists this clonotype with a count of one. V gene TRBV12-1 combines with J gene TRBJ2-7; no DNA check was done on the table's D call, TRBD2. TRBV12-1 is given as a pseudogene. This CDR3 is 14 amino acids long. In DNA form, the CDR3 reads TGTGCCAGCAGCGGCGGGCTACCCACCTACGAGCAGTACTTC. This codes for CASSGGLPTYEQYF.

This rearrangement joins TRBV15 to TRBJ2-1, with D hard to call. The ends were cut back, 3 bases at V and 2 bases at J, with 11 bases in the middle. CDR1 LNHNV and CDR2 YYDKDF come from the germline V gene (reference sequence). The length of the CDR3 is 15 residues. CDR3 protein: CATSRGNSPYNEQFF. The CDR3 DNA reads TGTGCCACCAGCAGGGGCAATTCTCCCTACAATGAGCAGTTCTTC.

This clonotype was detected ten times or more. This chain links TRBV7-8 with TRBJ2-5; 11 nucleotides line up with TRBD2. The ends lost 4 bases at V and 5 bases at J; junction bases unmatched: 12. The CDR3 extends over 17 amino acids. Germline loops: CDR1 SGHVS, CDR2 FQNEAQ. CDR3 in DNA: TGTGCCAGCAGCTCCACTCGGGGACTAGCGGCTGAGGAGACCCAGTACTTC. It codes for CASSSTRGLAAEETQYF.

In this sample, this clonotype turned up many times. The gene calls are TRBV4-3 and TRBJ2-1; 7 positions match TRBD2. After removal of 0 bases from V and 7 bases from J, the junction contained 15 bases not matched to a gene. From germline, CDR1 is LGHNA and CDR2 YSLEER. This CDR3 region has 18 residues. The CDR3 is CASSQDDALAGRGNEQFF. The CDR3 DNA sequence: TGCGCCAGCAGCCAAGACGATGCTTTAGCAGGGAGGGGTAATGAGCAGTTCTTC.

This clonotype was counted between two and nine times. V and J are TRBV29-1 and TRBJ1-2, with D uncertain. This CDR3 spans 12 amino acids. Trimming stripped 2 bases from V and 4 bases from J, with 8 bases between. The germline V gene encodes CDR1 SQVTM and CDR2 ANQGSEA. In DNA, the CDR3 is TGCAGCGTTGAAAGTGGGGTCTATGGCTACACCTTC. Protein sequence: CSVESGVYGYTF.

In this sample, this clonotype turned up once. This chain connects TRBV2 to TRBJ2-7; D assignment may be TRBD1 or TRBD2 (5 bases each). The germline gives CDR1 SNHLY, CDR2 FYNNEI. Trimming shortened V by 6 bases and J by 4 bases, and 19 bases separated the two germline ends. This CDR3 contains 15 residues. DNA of the CDR3: TGTGCCAGCAGCGCCCAGAGGGGACCTAATTACGAGCAGTACGTC. Translated: CASSAQRGPNYEQYV.

CDR3 DNA: TGTGCCAGCAGCCCGGGGGAAGGTGGATTGAACACTGAAGCTTTCTTT. This gives the protein CASSPGEGGLNTEAFF. The rearrangement links TRBV5-5 to TRBJ1-1; perhaps TRBD1 as D (5 bases). CDR3 size: 16 residues. Trimming shortened V by 4 bases and J by 0 bases, and 16 bases separated the two germline ends. Germline CDR1 SGHKS, CDR2 YYEKEE (reference sequence).

This clonotype was recorded many times. The gene calls are TRBV5-1 and TRBJ1-4; tentative D call: TRBD1 (5 bases). The CDR3 consists of 15 residues. The germline V gene encodes CDR1 SGHRS and CDR2 YFSETQ. V lost 1 base to trimming and J lost 8 bases, with 15 bases between them. The CDR3 sequence is CASSLPGWGKEKLFF. For the CDR3, the DNA is TGCGCCAGCAGCTTGCCCGGATGGGGGAAGGAAAAACTGTTTTTT. The whole variable domain, remainder taken from reference TRBV5-1 and TRBJ1-4, is KAGVTQTPRYLIKTRGQQVTLSCSPISGHRSVSWYQQTPGQGLQFLFEYFSETQRNKGNFPGRFSGRQFSNSRSEMNVSTLELGDSALYLCASSLPGWGKEKLFFGSGTQLSVL.